This TCR beta chain was sequenced for a study of blood T cells in healthy people across ages. Findings of the study overall: Naive T cell percentage showed a strong correlation with the diversity of TCR beta.

A J-beta primer mix and a sample-barcoded 5' primer were used in a second PCR of about 6 to 12 cycles. The template-switch adaptor, which had 12 random nucleotides, put a tag on each cDNA molecule. Each CDR3 protein gets one entry after TCRdb re-called the 5' RACE reads with MiXCR. The sample lists about 670,000 distinct CDR3 sequences, approximately 52% occurring once. Germline V gene lookup returns CDR1 SGHTA and CDR2 FQGNSA. The CDR3 consists of 15 residues. V shed 5 bases and J shed 7 bases, with 20 bases lying between them. To note about this clonotype: Its antigen is undetermined.

This clonotype originated in a woman aged 80 or over in good health. The chain couples TRBV7-2 to TRBJ1-2, with D perhaps TRBD1 (6 bases). The sequencing sample was made of blood. CDR3 in amino acids: CASSPGTSPLVGYTF. The CDR3 DNA is TGTGCCAGCAGCCCCGGGACAAGCCCCTTAGTTGGCTACACCTTC.